The T cell receptor beta chain under discussion was sequenced for a study of blood T cell repertoires in COVID-19. About the research overall: Samples taken during acute and convalescent COVID-19 were collected in the United States, Italy and Spain. T cells, B-cell-depleted T cells, or PBMCs provided the cDNA or gDNA that served as material.

Original handling: Amplification of reference gene primers provided the estimated nucleated cell counts. TCRdb's copy holds only in-frame clones and misses some; the assay was immunoSEQ multiplex PCR. V and J calls plus clone size are reproduced from that table; the DNA served to infer D and trimming. The repertoire holds some 180,000 clones, with around 80% as singletons. CDR3 size: 17 residues. V lost 0 bases and J lost 5; bases outside the gene matches: 12. The germline gives CDR1 LNHNV, CDR2 YYDKDF (reference sequence). Seattle patient enrollment occurred during active infection, with longitudinal follow-up thereafter.

The source is an older woman with COVID-19, enrolled during active disease. The sample comprised peripheral blood. This chain uses TRBV15 with TRBJ1-2; 7 bases line up with TRBD1. The CDR3 loop is CATSRDGWGTDPYGYTF. The CDR3 DNA sequence: TGTGCCACCAGCAGAGATGGGTGGGGGACAGACCCATATGGCTACACCTTC. Variable domain in full (rest from reference TRBV15 and TRBJ1-2): DAMVIQNPRYQVTQFGKPVTLSCSQTLNHNVMYWYQQKSSQAPKLLFHYYDKDFNNEADTPDNFQSRRPNTSFCFLDIRSPGLGDTAMYLCATSRDGWGTDPYGYTFGSGTRLTVV.